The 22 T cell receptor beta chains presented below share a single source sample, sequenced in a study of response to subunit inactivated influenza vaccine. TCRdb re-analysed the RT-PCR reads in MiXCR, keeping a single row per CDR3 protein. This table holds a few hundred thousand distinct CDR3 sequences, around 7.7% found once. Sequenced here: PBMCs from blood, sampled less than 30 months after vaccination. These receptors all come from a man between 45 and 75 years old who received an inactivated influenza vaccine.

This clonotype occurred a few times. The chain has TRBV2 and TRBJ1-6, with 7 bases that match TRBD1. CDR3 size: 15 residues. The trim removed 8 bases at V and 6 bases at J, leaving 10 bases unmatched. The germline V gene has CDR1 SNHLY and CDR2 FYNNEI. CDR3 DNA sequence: TGTGCCAGCGCCCGGGACAGATCTCTTAATTCACCCCTCCACTTT. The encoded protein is CASARDRSLNSPLHF. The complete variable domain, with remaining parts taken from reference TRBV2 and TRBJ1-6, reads EPEVTQTPSHQVTQMGQEVILRCVPISNHLYFYWYRQILGQKVEFLVSFYNNEISEKSEIFDDQFSVERPDGSNFTLKIRSTKLEDSAMYFCASARDRSLNSPLHFGNGTRLTVT.

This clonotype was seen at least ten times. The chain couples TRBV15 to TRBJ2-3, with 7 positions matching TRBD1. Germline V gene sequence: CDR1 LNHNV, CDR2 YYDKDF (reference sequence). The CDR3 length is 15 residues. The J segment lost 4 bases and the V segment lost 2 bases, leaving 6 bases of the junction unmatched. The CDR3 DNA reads TGTGCCACCAGCAGACAGACAGGGTGGGCAGATACGCAGTATTTT. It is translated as CATSRQTGWADTQYF.

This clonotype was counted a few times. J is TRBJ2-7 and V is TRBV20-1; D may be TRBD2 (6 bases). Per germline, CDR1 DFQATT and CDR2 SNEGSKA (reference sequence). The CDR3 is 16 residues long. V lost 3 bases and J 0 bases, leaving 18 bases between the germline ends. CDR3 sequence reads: CSASSLRDFYSYEQYF. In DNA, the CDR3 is TGCAGTGCTAGCAGTCTCCGGGACTTCTACTCCTACGAGCAGTACTTC.

This CDR3 reads CASSLAGGRLLEAFF. Written as DNA, the CDR3 is TGCGCCAGCAGCTTGGCCGGGGGGCGCTTACTTGAAGCTTTCTTT. This sequence joins TRBV5-1 and TRBJ1-1, with D perhaps matching TRBD1 (6 bases). This CDR3 has 15 residues. Germline CDR1 SGHRS, CDR2 YFSETQ. V was pared by 0 bases and J by 7 bases, with 16 bases between.

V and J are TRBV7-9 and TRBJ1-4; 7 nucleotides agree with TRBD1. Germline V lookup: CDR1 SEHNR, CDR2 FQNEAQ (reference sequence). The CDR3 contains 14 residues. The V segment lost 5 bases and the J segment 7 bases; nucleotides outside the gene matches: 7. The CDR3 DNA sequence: TGTGCCAGCAGCACGGACAGGAGGGGTGAAAAACTGTTTTTT. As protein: CASSTDRRGEKLFF.

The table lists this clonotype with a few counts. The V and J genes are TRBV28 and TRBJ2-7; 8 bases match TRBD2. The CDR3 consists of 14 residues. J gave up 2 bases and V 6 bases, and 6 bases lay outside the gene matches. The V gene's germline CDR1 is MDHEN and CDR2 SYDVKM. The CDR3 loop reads CASRQAGATYEQYF. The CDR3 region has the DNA TGTGCCAGCAGACAAGCGGGAGCCACCTACGAGCAGTACTTC.

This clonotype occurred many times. The DNA for the CDR3 is TGCGCCAGCAGCCAGCCTTCCGGGACAGGGAATGAGCAGTTCTTC. It is translated as CASSQPSGTGNEQFF. The chain has TRBV4-3 and TRBJ2-1; 9 positions agree with TRBD1. The CDR3 length is 15 residues. The germline V gene encodes CDR1 LGHNA and CDR2 YSLEER. V was clipped by 3 bases and J by 7 bases; unmatched bases: 7.

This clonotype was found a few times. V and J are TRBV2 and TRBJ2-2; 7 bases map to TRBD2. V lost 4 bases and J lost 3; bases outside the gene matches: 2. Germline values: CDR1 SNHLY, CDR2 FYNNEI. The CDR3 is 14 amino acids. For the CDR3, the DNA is TGTGCCAGCAGTGCCCGGGGGGACACCGGGGAGCTGTTTTTT. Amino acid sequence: CASSARGDTGELFF. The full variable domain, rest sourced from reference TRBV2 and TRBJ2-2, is EPEVTQTPSHQVTQMGQEVILRCVPISNHLYFYWYRQILGQKVEFLVSFYNNEISEKSEIFDDQFSVERPDGSNFTLKIRSTKLEDSAMYFCASSARGDTGELFFGEGSRLTVL.

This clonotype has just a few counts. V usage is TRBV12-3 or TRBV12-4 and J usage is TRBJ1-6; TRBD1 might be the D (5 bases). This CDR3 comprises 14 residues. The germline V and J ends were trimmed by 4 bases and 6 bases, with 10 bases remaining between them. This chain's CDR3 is CASSSRQLNSPLHF. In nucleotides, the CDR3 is TGTGCCAGCAGTTCCCGACAGCTTAATTCACCCCTCCACTTT.

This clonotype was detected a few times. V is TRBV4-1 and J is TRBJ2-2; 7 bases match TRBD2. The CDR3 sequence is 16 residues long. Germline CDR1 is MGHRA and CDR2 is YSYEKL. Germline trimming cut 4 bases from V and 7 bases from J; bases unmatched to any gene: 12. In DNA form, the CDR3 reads TGCGCCAGCAGCCCCTCACCAGGACTAGATTACGGGGAGCTGTTTTTT. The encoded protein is CASSPSPGLDYGELFF.

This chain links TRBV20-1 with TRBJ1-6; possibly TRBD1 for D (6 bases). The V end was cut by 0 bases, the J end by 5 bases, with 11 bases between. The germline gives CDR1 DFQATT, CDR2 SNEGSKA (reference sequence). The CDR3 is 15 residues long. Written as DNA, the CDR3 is TGCAGTGCTAGAGAGAGCAGGGGAAATAATTCACCCCTCCACTTT. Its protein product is CSARESRGNNSPLHF.

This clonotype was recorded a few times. Here the CDR3 reads CASSLHLQGQETQYF. The CDR3 coding sequence is TGTGCCAGCAGTTTACACCTACAGGGCCAAGAGACCCAGTACTTC. The chain uses TRBV28 and TRBJ2-5; the D gene is possibly TRBD1 (6 bases). CDR3 size: 15 residues. The V gene lost 2 bases and the J gene lost 1 base, with 11 bases spanning the gap. Germline V gene lookup returns CDR1 MDHEN and CDR2 SYDVKM.

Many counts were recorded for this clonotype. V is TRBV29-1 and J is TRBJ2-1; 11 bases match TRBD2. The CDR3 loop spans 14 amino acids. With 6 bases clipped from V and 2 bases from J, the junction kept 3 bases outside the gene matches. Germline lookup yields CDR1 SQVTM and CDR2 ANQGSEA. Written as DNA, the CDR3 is TGCAGCGTCCTACTAGCGGGAGCCTACAATGAGCAGTTCTTC. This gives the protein CSVLLAGAYNEQFF.

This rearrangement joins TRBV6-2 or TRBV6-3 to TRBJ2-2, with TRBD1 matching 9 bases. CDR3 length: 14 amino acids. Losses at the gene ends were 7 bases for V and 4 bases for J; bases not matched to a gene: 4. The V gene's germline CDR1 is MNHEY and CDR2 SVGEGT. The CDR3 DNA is TGTGCCAGCAAGGGACAGGGTACCACCGGGGAGCTGTTTTTT. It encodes CASKGQGTTGELFF.

CDR3 DNA: TGTGCCAGCAGTGTCGGCTATAAAAACATTCAGTACTTC. Translation: CASSVGYKNIQYF. The gene calls are TRBV2 and TRBJ2-4; no firm D call. Per germline, CDR1 SNHLY and CDR2 FYNNEI. The CDR3 runs to 13 residues. With 4 bases removed from V and 4 bases from J, the gap between germline ends came to 8 bases.

In DNA, the CDR3 is TGTGCCAGTACCTCAACGGCAGGTGGGGCCAACGTCCTGACTTTC. Its protein product is CASTSTAGGANVLTF. This chain uses TRBV19 with TRBJ2-6; D gene unclear. The CDR3 spans 15 residues. The germline gives CDR1 LNHDA, CDR2 SQIVND (reference sequence). Trimming removed 7 bases at V and 3 bases at J, with 13 bases between.

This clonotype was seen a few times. The DNA of the CDR3 is TGCGCCAGCAGCTTACAGGGTTCGGCCACCGGGGAGCTGTTTTTT. Translated: CASSLQGSATGELFF. The chain combines TRBV5-1 with TRBJ2-2; maybe TRBD1 (6 bases). This CDR3 is 15 amino acids long. Germline-derived CDR1 and CDR2 are SGHRS and YFSETQ. Trimming took off 2 bases at V and 4 bases at J, with 12 bases between the two ends.

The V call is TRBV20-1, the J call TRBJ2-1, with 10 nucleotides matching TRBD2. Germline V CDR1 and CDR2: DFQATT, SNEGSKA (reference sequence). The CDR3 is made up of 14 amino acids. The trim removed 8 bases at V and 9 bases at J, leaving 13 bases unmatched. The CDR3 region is CSPTSASGSPEQFF. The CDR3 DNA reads TGCAGTCCTACGTCGGCTAGCGGGAGCCCTGAGCAGTTCTTC.

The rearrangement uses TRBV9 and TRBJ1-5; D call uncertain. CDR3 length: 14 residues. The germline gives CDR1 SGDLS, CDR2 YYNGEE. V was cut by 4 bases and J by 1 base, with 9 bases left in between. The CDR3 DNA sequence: TGTGCCAGCAGCCGCGCCCCGAGCAATCAGCCCCAGCATTTT. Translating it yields CASSRAPSNQPQHF.

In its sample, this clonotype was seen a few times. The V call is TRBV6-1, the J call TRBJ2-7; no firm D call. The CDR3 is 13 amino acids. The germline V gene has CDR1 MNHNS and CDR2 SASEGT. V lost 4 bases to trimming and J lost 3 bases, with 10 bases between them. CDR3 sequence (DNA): TGTGCCAGCAGTGGGAGTTTCGGCTACGAGCAGTACTTC. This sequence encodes CASSGSFGYEQYF.

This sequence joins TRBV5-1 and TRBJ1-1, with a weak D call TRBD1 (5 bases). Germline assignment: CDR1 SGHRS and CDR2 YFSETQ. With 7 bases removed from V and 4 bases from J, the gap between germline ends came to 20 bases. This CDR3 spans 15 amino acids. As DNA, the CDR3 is TGCGCCAGCCTCGTATCGGGGGAAGGTGGCACTGAAGCTTTCTTT. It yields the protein CASLVSGEGGTEAFF.

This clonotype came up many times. CDR3 region: CASSHKVPPSSGIPYEQYF. CDR3 coding DNA: TGTGCCAGCAGCCACAAGGTTCCCCCTTCTAGCGGGATTCCCTACGAGCAGTACTTC. The chain has TRBV3-1 and TRBJ2-7; TRBD2 aligns across 9 bases. The length of the CDR3 is 19 residues. CDR1 and CDR2 (germline): LGHDT, YNNKEL (reference sequence). The J segment lost 2 bases and the V segment lost 3 bases, leaving 17 bases of the junction unmatched.